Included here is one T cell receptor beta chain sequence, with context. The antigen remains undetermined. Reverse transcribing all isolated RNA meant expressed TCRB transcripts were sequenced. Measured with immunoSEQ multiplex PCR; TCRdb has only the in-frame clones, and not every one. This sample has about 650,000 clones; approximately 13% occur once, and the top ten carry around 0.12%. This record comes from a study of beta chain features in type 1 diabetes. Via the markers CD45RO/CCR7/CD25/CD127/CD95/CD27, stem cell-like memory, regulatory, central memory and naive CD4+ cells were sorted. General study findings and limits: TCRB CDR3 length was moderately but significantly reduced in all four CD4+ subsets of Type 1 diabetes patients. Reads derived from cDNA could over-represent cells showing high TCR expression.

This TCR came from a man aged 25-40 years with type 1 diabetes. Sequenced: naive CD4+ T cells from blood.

The CDR3 DNA sequence: TGTGCCAGCAGTCCTGGGACCCGACAGCCCCAGCATTTT. This sequence encodes CASSPGTRQPQHF. The chain carries TRBV28 and TRBJ1-5; the D gene is possibly TRBD1 (5 bases). CDR1 and CDR2 from the germline V gene are MDHEN and SYDVKM. CDR3 length: 13 amino acids. Trimming removed 5 bases at V and 7 bases at J, with 12 bases between.